One sample yielded the 15 T cell receptor beta chains listed below, sequenced in a study of response to subunit inactivated influenza vaccine. TCRdb passed the RT-PCR reads through MiXCR, listing each CDR3 protein once. The table has 500,000 to 550,000 distinct CDR3 sequences, approximately 7.6% seen once; the top ten hold approximately 12%. The specimen was PBMCs from blood, collected about 24 months after vaccination. The receptors derive from a man aged 50 to 69 who received an inactivated influenza vaccine.

This clonotype has only a few counts. The rearrangement links TRBV7-2 to TRBJ2-1, with 9 bases aligning to TRBD2. This CDR3 contains 15 residues. CDR1 and CDR2 from the germline V gene are SGHTA and FQGNSA. V shed 5 bases, J shed 8 bases, and the junction held 10 bases outside the gene matches. The CDR3 is CASSPPGLALDEQFF. The CDR3 DNA is TGTGCCAGCAGCCCGCCGGGACTAGCTTTGGATGAGCAGTTCTTC. Supplemented by reference TRBV7-2 and TRBJ2-1, the full variable domain reads GAGVSQSPSNKVTEKGKDVELRCDPISGHTALYWYRQSLGQGLEFLIYFQGNSAPDKSGLPSDRFSAERTGGSVSTLTIQRTQQEDSAVYLCASSPPGLALDEQFFGPGTRLTVL.

The genes are TRBV6-5 and TRBJ1-1; D is unresolved. V lost 0 bases and J lost 1, with 6 bases in between. This CDR3 contains 14 residues. The germline V gene encodes CDR1 MNHEY and CDR2 SVGAGI. The DNA of the CDR3 is TGTGCCAGCAGTTACTCCAGGACGAACACTGAAGCTTTCTTT. Its translation is CASSYSRTNTEAFF.

This clonotype came up a few times. The V gene is TRBV15, the J gene TRBJ2-3, with D unclear. The germline V and J ends were trimmed by 1 base and 3 bases, with 11 bases remaining between them. In germline, CDR1 is LNHNV, CDR2 YYDKDF (reference sequence). The CDR3 has 15 amino acids. CDR3 in amino acids: CATSRGFKVTDTQYF. CDR3 sequence (DNA): TGTGCCACCAGCAGAGGATTCAAGGTGACAGATACGCAGTATTTT.

A few counts support this clonotype. This sequence joins TRBV29-1 and TRBJ1-2, with D maybe TRBD1 (5 bases). Trimming left V 7 bases short and J 4 bases short, with 13 bases between. The germline gives CDR1 SQVTM, CDR2 ANQGSEA. This CDR3 has 12 amino acids. The CDR3 DNA reads as TGCAGCGCCAGACAGTTAGCCTATGGCTACACCTTC. This gives the protein CSARQLAYGYTF.

Notes on this clonotype: At one boundary the junction diverges from the germline segment, which might be a read error. The rearrangement links TRBV2 to TRBJ1-2, with no clear D. Germline assignment: CDR1 SNHLY and CDR2 FYNNEI. The CDR3 runs 12 residues. The DNA of the CDR3 is TGTACCAGCAGTGACGAGGGTCGAGGCTACACCTTC. This encodes CTSSDEGRGYTF.

This chain connects TRBV30 to TRBJ2-1; 7 nucleotides agree with TRBD2. From germline, CDR1 is GTSNPN and CDR2 SVGIG (reference sequence). This CDR3 is built from 15 residues. V dropped 2 bases and J dropped 0; count of bases not matched to a gene: 4. DNA for the CDR3: TGTGCCTGGAGTTGGCGGGGGTACTCCTACAATGAGCAGTTCTTC. This gives the protein CAWSWRGYSYNEQFF. Filled out from reference TRBV30 and TRBJ2-1, the complete variable domain reads SQTIHQWPATLVQPVGSPLSLECTVEGTSNPNLYWYRQAAGRGLQLLFYSVGIGQISSEVPQNLSASRPQDRQFILSSKKLLLSDSGFYLCAWSWRGYSYNEQFFGPGTRLTVL.

The chain couples TRBV5-1 to TRBJ2-4; tentatively, D is TRBD1 (6 bases). This CDR3 region has 14 residues. CDR1 is SGHRS, CDR2 YFSETQ, per germline. With 3 bases removed from V and 8 bases from J, the gap between germline ends came to 15 bases. CDR3 loop: CASSSMGSGDIQYF. For the CDR3, the DNA is TGCGCCAGCAGCTCCATGGGGTCAGGGGACATTCAGTACTTC.

In its sample, this clonotype was seen a few times. The J gene is TRBJ2-3, the V gene TRBV9; 9 bases match TRBD2. Germline assignment: CDR1 SGDLS and CDR2 YYNGEE. The CDR3 runs to 15 residues. V was pared by 9 bases and J by 0 bases, with 8 bases of the junction left unmatched. The CDR3 DNA reads as TGTGCCACCTCCCTAGCGGGAACTAGCACAGATACGCAGTATTTT. It translates to CATSLAGTSTDTQYF.

This clonotype was seen a few times. The chain employs TRBV6-1 and TRBJ2-1; 8 bases agree with TRBD1. Per the germline V gene, CDR1 is MNHNS and CDR2 is SASEGT. This CDR3 spans 16 amino acids. The V segment lost 5 bases and the J segment 2 bases; nucleotides outside the gene matches: 8. CDR3 protein: CASSLTGTGAYNEQFF. CDR3 nucleotide sequence: TGTGCCAGCAGTCTTACCGGGACAGGAGCCTACAATGAGCAGTTCTTC.

CDR3 amino acids: CASSQRPRGYGSPLHF. CDR3 sequence (DNA): TGCGCCAGCAGCCAAAGGCCCCGGGGGTATGGTTCACCCCTCCACTTT. The chain is built from TRBV4-3 and TRBJ1-6, with D maybe TRBD1 (5 bases). CDR3 length: 16 residues. V lost 2 bases to trimming and J lost 9 bases, with 17 bases between them. In germline, CDR1 is LGHNA, CDR2 YSLEER.

Only a few counts were recorded for this clonotype. The chain uses TRBV2 and TRBJ2-7; TRBD2 is a possible D gene (6 bases). There are 13 residues in the CDR3. The V and J ends lost 6 bases and 3 bases respectively, with 12 bases between them. Per germline, CDR1 SNHLY and CDR2 FYNNEI. The CDR3 region is CASRLGTYYEQYF. The CDR3 DNA reads TGTGCCAGCAGGTTAGGGACTTACTACGAGCAGTACTTC.

The J gene is TRBJ1-2, the V gene TRBV6-1; 8 nucleotides agree with TRBD1. The V and J ends lost 6 bases and 5 bases, in that order; junction bases with no gene match: 11. This CDR3 region has 15 residues. The germline gives CDR1 MNHNS, CDR2 SASEGT. The CDR3 loop is CASRDGQGLGYGYTF. The CDR3 nucleotides read TGTGCCAGCAGAGATGGACAGGGACTCGGGTATGGCTACACCTTC.

The chain is built from TRBV5-1 and TRBJ2-7, with TRBD1 matching over 8 bases. Unmatched junction bases numbered 3, after V lost 4 bases and J lost 6 bases. The germline V gene encodes CDR1 SGHRS and CDR2 YFSETQ. The CDR3 is made up of 12 amino acids. The CDR3 is CASSGQGLEQYF. The CDR3 DNA reads as TGCGCCAGCAGCGGACAGGGACTCGAGCAGTACTTC.

The chain is built from TRBV28 and TRBJ2-3, with unresolved D. V was shortened by 4 bases and J by 2 bases, with 10 bases between the two germline ends. Germline V gene lookup returns CDR1 MDHEN and CDR2 SYDVKM. This CDR3 region has 14 residues. The CDR3, as DNA: TGTGCCAGCAGTTCCTTGGTTTACACAGATACGCAGTATTTT. Protein product: CASSSLVYTDTQYF.

This clonotype showed up just a few times. This chain's CDR3 is CASSFRTGGVGNTIYF. The CDR3 region has the DNA TGCGCCAGCAGCTTTCGGACAGGGGGAGTCGGAAACACCATATATTTT. The V gene is TRBV5-1, the J gene TRBJ1-3; 10 positions agree with TRBD1. The V gene end was trimmed by 2 bases and the J gene end by 4 bases; junction bases not matched to a gene: 6. This CDR3 has 16 residues. The germline gives CDR1 SGHRS, CDR2 YFSETQ. Using reference TRBV5-1 and TRBJ1-3 for the parts outside the CDR3, the full variable domain is KAGVTQTPRYLIKTRGQQVTLSCSPISGHRSVSWYQQTPGQGLQFLFEYFSETQRNKGNFPGRFSGRQFSNSRSEMNVSTLELGDSALYLCASSFRTGGVGNTIYFGEGSWLTVV.